This T cell receptor (beta chain) was recorded in a study of blood T cell repertoires in COVID-19. V lost 2 bases to trimming and J lost 8 bases; unmatched junction nucleotides: 5. CDR1 is ENHRY, CDR2 SYGVKD, per germline. The length of the CDR3 is 13 residues. Libraries were prepared by immunoSEQ multiplex PCR; TCRdb keeps only in-frame clonotypes and omits some of them. The sample consists of about 170,000 clones, around 82% of them appearing once. The genes are TRBV10-3 and TRBJ1-2; 7 bases line up with TRBD1. The receptor comes from a woman older than 75 with active or convalescent COVID-19. Sequencing was carried out using peripheral blood. This CDR3 is CAISEEGAMGYTF. Written as DNA, the CDR3 is TGTGCCATCAGTGAGGAGGGGGCCATGGGCTACACCTTC.